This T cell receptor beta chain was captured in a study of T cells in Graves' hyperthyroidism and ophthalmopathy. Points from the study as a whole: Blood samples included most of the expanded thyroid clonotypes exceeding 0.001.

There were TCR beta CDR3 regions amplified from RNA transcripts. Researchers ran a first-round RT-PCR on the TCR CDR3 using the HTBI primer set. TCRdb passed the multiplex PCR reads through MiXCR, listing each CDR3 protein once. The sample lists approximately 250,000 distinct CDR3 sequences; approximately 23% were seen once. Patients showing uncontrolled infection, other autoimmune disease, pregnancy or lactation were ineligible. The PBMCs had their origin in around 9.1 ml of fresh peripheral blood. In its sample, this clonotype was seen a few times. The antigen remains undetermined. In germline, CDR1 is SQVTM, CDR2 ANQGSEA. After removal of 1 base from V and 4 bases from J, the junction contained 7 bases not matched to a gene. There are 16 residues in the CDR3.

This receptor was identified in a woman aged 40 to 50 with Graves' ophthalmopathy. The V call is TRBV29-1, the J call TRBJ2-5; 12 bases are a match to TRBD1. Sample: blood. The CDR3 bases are TGCAGCGTTGAAGGTGGGACAGGGGGCATCGGAGAGACCCAGTACTTC. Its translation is CSVEGGTGGIGETQYF.